The clone carrying this T cell receptor (beta chain) came up a few times. In the original workflow: By means of reference gene primer amplification, nucleated cell counts were estimated. Data came from immunoSEQ multiplex PCR; TCRdb stores just in-frame clones and leaves some out. D and trimming come from the DNA, and the V and J calls and clone size come from that table. The data hold about 250,000 clones, with about four fifths observed a single time. The data were taken from a study of blood T cell repertoires in COVID-19. About the research overall: T cells, B-cell-depleted T cells, or PBMCs supplied cDNA or gDNA.

V was pared by 1 base and J by 3 bases, with 17 bases between. Germline CDR1 is SGDLS and CDR2 is YYNGEE. This CDR3 spans 16 amino acids. Patients of the Seattle cohort, enrolled during active infection, were followed longitudinally. The genes are TRBV9 and TRBJ2-7; a possible D gene is TRBD2 (5 bases). Sequencing used peripheral blood. This receptor was identified in a person in their 70s with COVID-19, enrolled during active disease. DNA for the CDR3: TGTGCCAGCAGCGTAACGCCGAGGGCGGCCGACTACGAGCAGTACTTC. Residues: CASSVTPRAADYEQYF.